Listed here is a single T cell receptor (beta chain). Data came from immunoSEQ multiplex PCR; TCRdb stores just in-frame clones and leaves some out. The sample holds 150,000 to 200,000 clones, 85% seen once. This sample was included in a study of blood T cell repertoires in COVID-19. Looking at the study overall: Specimens from acute and convalescent COVID-19 originated in the United States, Italy and Spain. PBMCs, B-cell-depleted T cells, or T cells were the source of the cDNA or gDNA that made up the material.

CDR3 length: 17 residues. V lost 11 bases to trimming and J lost 0 bases, with 25 bases between them. Germline V gene sequence: CDR1 SGHVS, CDR2 FNYEAQ. V is TRBV7-6 and J is TRBJ1-1, with D possibly being TRBD1 (5 bases). This TCR came from a human donor with acute or convalescent COVID-19. The donor label of this sample is uncertain. Sequences were obtained from peripheral blood. The CDR3 sequence is CAVAGGLPYGMNTEAFF. The CDR3 nucleotides are TGTGCCGTGGCGGGGGGTCTCCCATACGGTATGAACACTGAAGCTTTCTTT. Based on the CDR3 plus reference TRBV7-6 and TRBJ1-1, the full variable domain is GAGVSQSPRYKVTKRGQDVALRCDPISGHVSLYWYRQALGQGPEFLTYFNYEAQQDKSGLPNDRFSAERPEGSISTLTIQRTEQRDSAMYRCAVAGGLPYGMNTEAFFGQGTRLTVV.